The source of this T cell receptor (beta chain) is a study of CD8 T cells in Susac syndrome. Findings of the study overall: The study recognized that its TCR sequencing and HLA analysis covered a relatively small number of individuals.

Of note for this clonotype: Its antigen remains unidentified.

Sequencing of TCR beta was performed on blood CD8+ T cells and on blood CD4+ T cells. The CDR3 length is 13 residues. Germline values: CDR1 SQVTM, CDR2 ANQGSEA. V dropped 4 bases and J dropped 2 bases, with 12 bases sitting between them. RNA was extracted with the RNeasy kit, and a quantity of about 0.5 to 1 ug was reverse transcribed using random hexamers. The CDR3 of TCR beta was amplified by immunoSEQ multiplex PCR across 54 Vbeta and 13 Jbeta. TCRdb called the immunoSEQ multiplex PCR reads again in MiXCR, with one record for every CDR3 protein. The data hold 130,000 to 150,000 distinct CDR3 sequences, with 90% to 95% observed a single time.

The specimen was CD8+ T cells from PBMCs. This sequence joins TRBV29-1 and TRBJ2-7; D not resolved. This clonotype originated in a human donor in good health. CDR3 amino acids: CSVVVTSTYEQYF. In nucleotides, the CDR3 is TGCAGCGTTGTGGTCACAAGCACCTACGAGCAGTACTTC.